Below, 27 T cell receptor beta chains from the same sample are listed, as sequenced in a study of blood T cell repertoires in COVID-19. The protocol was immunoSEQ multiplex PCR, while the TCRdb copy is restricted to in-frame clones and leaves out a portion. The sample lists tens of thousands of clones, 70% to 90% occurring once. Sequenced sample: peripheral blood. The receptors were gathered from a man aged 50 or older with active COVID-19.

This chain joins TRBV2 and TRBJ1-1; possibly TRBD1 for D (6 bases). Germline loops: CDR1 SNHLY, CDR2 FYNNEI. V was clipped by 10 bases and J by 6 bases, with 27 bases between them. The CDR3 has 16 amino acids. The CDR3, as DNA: TGTGCCATCCGGGGGGGGGCAGGCGTTTCAGGGTCTGAAGCTTTCTTT. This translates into CAIRGGAGVSGSEAFF.

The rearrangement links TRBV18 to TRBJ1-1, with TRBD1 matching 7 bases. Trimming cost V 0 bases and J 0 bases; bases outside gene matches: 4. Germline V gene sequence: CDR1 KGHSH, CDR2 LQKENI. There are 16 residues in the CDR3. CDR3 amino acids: CASSPPYRGMNTEAFF. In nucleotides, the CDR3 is TGTGCCAGCTCACCACCTTACAGGGGCATGAACACTGAAGCTTTCTTT.

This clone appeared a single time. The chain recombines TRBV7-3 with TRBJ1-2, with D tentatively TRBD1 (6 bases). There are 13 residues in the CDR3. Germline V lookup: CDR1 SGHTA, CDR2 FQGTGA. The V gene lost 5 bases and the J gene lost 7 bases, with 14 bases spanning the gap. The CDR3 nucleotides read TGTGCCAGCAGCCCCGACAGGCTCGTTGGCTACACCTTC. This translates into CASSPDRLVGYTF.

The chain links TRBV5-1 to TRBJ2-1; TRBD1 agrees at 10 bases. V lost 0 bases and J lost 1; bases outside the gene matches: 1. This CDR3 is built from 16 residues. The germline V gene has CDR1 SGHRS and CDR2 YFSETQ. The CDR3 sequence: CASSLVGQGSYNEQFF. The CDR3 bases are TGCGCCAGCAGCTTGGTGGGACAGGGGTCCTACAATGAGCAGTTCTTC.

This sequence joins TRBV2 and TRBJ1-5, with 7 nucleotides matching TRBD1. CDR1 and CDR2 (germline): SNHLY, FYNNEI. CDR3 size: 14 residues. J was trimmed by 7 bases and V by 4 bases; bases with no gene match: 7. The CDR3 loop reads CASSGRQGGQPQHF. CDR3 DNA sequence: TGTGCCAGCAGTGGTAGACAGGGTGGGCAGCCCCAGCATTTT.

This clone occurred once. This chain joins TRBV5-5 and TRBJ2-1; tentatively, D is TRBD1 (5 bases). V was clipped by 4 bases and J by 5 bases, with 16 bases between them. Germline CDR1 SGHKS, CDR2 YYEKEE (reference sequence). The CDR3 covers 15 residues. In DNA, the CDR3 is TGTGCCAGCAGCCCTACCGAAAACAGGAACAATGAGCAGTTCTTC. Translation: CASSPTENRNNEQFF.

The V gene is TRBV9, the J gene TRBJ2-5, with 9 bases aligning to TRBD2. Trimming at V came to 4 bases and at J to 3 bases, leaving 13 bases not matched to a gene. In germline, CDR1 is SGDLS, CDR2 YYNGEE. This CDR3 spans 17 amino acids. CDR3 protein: CASSSPWGAGGEETQYF. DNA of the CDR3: TGTGCCAGCAGCTCCCCATGGGGAGCGGGGGGCGAAGAGACCCAGTACTTC.

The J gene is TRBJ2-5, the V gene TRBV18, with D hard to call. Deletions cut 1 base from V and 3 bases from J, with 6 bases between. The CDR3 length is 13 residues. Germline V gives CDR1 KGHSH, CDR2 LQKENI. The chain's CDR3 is CASSPLEKETQYF. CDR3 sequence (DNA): TGTGCCAGCTCACCACTTGAGAAAGAGACCCAGTACTTC.

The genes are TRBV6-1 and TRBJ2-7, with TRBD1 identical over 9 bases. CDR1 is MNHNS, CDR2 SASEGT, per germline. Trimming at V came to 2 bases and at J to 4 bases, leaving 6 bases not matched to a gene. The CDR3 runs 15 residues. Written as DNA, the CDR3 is TGTGCCAGCAGTGAAACGGGGACAGGGATTTACGAGCAGTACTTC. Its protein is CASSETGTGIYEQYF.

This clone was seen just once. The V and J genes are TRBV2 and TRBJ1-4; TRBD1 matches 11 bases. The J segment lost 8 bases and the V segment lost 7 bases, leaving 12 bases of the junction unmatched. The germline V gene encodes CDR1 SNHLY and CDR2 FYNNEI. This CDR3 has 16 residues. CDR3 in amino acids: CASIKDRGLIGEKLFF. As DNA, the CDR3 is TGTGCCAGCATAAAGGACAGGGGGCTGATTGGCGAAAAACTGTTTTTT.

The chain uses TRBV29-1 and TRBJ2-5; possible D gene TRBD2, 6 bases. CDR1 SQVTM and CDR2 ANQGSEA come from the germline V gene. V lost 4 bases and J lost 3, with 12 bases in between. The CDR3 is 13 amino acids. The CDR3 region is CSVGGLHKETQYF. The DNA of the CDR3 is TGCAGCGTTGGGGGACTGCACAAAGAGACCCAGTACTTC.

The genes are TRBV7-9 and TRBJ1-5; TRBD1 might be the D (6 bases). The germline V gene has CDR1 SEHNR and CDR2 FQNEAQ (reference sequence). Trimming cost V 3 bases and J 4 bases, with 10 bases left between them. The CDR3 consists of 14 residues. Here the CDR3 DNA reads TGTGCCAGCAGCTTGTCAGGGGCGAATCAGCCCCAGCATTTT. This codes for CASSLSGANQPQHF.

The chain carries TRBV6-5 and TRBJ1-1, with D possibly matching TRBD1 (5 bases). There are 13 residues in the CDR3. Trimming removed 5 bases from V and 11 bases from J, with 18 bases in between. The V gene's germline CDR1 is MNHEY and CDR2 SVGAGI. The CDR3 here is CASSPPGGGDAFF. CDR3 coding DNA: TGTGCCAGCAGTCCTCCTGGGGGGGGTGACGCTTTCTTT.

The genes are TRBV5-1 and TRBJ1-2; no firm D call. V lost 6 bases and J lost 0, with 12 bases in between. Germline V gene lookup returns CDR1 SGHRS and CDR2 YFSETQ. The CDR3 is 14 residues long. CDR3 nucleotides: TGCGCCAGCAATCCCGCGGGCCCTAACTATGGCTACACCTTC. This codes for CASNPAGPNYGYTF.

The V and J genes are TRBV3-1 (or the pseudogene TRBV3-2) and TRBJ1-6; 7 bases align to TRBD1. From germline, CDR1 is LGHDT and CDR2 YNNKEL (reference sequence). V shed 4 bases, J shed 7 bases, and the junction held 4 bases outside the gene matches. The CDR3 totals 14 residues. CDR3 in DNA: TGTGCCAGCAGCCGCCGGGACAGCAATTCACCCCTCCACTTT. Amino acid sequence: CASSRRDSNSPLHF.

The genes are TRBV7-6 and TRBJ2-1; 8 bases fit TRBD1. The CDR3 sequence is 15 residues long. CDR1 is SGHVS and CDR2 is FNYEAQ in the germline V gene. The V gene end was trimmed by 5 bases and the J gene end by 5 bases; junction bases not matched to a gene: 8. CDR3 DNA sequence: TGTGCCAGCAGCAGTCGACAGGGGCGCAACAATGAGCAGTTCTTC. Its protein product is CASSSRQGRNNEQFF.

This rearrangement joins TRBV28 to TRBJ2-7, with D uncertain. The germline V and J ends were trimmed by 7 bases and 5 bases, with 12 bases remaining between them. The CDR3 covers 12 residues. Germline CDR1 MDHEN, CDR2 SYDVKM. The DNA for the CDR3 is TGTGCCAGCACCCCTAATAGTGACGAGCAGTACTTC. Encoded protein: CASTPNSDEQYF.

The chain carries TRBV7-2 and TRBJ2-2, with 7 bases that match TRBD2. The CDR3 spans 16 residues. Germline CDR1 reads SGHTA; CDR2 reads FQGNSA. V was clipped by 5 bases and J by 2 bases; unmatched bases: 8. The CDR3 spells CASSPTGGSNTGELFF. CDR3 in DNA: TGTGCCAGCAGCCCCACGGGGGGTTCAAACACCGGGGAGCTGTTTTTT.

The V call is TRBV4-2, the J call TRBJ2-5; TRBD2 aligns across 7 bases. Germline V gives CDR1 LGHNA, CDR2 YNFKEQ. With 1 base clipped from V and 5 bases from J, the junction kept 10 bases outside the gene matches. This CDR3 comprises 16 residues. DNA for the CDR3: TGTGCCAGCAGCCAAGTTGGTGGGAGGGCGCACGAGACCCAGTACTTC. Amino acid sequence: CASSQVGGRAHETQYF.

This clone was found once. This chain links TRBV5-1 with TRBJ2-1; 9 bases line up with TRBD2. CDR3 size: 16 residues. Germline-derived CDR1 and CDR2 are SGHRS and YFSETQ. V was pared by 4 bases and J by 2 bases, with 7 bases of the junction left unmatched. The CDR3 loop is CASSTGASGTYNEQFF. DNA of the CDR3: TGCGCCAGCAGCACCGGAGCTAGCGGGACCTACAATGAGCAGTTCTTC.

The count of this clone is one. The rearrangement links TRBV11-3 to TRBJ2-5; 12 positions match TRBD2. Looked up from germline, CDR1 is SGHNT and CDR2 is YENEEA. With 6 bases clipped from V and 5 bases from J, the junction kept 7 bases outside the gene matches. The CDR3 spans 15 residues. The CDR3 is CASSRLAGVLETQYF. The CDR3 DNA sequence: TGTGCCAGCAGTCGACTAGCGGGGGTTCTGGAGACCCAGTACTTC.

The chain's CDR3 is CASSPGSVEETQYF. The CDR3 region has the DNA TGTGCCAGCAGCCCCGGCAGCGTGGAAGAGACCCAGTACTTC. This sequence joins TRBV7-8 and TRBJ2-5; D is undetermined. Germline-derived CDR1 and CDR2 are SGHVS and FQNEAQ. The V end lost 5 bases, the J end lost 3 bases, and 13 bases lay between the germline ends. This CDR3 contains 14 residues.

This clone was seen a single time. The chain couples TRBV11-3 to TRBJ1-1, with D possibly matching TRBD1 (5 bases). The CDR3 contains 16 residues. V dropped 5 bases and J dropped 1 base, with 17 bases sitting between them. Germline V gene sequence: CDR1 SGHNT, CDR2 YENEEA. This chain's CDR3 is CASSASRVGWNTEAFF. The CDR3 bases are TGTGCCAGCAGCGCAAGCAGGGTTGGTTGGAACACTGAAGCTTTCTTT.

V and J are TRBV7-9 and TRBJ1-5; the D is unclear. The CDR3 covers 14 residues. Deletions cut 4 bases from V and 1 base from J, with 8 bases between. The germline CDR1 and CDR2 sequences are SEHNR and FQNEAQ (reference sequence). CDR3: CASSYSLSNQPQHF. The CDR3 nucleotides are TGTGCCAGCAGCTACAGTTTAAGCAATCAGCCCCAGCATTTT.

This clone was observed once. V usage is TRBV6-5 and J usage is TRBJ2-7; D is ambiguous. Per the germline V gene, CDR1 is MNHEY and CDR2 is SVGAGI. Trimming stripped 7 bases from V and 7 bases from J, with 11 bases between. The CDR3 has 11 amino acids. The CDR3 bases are TGTGCCAGCACCCTTGGGCGTGAGCAGTACTTC. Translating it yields CASTLGREQYF.

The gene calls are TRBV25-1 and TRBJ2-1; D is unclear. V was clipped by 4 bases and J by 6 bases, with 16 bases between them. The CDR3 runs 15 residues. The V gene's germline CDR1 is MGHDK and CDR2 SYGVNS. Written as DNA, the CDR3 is TGTGCCAGCAGTGCTCCCGGCCCCCGAGGCAATGAGCAGTTCTTC. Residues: CASSAPGPRGNEQFF.

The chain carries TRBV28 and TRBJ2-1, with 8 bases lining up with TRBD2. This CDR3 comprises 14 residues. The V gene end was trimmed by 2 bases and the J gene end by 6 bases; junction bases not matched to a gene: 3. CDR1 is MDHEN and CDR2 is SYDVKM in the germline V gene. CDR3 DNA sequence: TGTGCCAGCAGTTTAAGCGGGAGAGCCAATGAGCAGTTCTTC. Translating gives CASSLSGRANEQFF.